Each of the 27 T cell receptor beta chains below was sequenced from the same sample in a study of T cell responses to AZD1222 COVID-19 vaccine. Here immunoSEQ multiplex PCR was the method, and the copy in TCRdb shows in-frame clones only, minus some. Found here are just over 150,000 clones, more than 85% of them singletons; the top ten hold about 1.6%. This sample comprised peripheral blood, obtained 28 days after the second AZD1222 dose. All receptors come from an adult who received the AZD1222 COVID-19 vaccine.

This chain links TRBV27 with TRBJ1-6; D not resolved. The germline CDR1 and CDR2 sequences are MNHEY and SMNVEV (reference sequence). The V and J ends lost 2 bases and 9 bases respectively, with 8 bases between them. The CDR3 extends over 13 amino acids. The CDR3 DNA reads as TGTGCCAGCAGTTTAACAGCCATTTCACCCCTCCACTTT. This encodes CASSLTAISPLHF.

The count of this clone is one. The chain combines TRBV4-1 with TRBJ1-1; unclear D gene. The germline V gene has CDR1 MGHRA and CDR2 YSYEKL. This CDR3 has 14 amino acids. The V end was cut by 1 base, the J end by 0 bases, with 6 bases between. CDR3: CASSQVGMNTEAFF. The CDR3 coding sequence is TGCGCCAGCAGCCAAGTCGGGATGAACACTGAAGCTTTCTTT.

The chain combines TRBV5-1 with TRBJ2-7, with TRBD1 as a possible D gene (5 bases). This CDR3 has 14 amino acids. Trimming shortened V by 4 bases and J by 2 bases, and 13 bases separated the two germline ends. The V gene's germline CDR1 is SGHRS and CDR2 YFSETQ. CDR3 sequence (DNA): TGCGCCAGCAGCGTGGACGGACAAACCTACGAGCAGTACTTC. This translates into CASSVDGQTYEQYF.

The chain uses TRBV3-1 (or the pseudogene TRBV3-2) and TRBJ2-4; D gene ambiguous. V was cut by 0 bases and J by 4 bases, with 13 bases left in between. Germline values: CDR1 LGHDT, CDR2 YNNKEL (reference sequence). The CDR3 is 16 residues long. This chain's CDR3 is CASSQDSGSRKNIQYF. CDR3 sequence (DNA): TGTGCCAGCAGCCAAGATTCTGGGTCGCGGAAAAACATTCAGTACTTC.

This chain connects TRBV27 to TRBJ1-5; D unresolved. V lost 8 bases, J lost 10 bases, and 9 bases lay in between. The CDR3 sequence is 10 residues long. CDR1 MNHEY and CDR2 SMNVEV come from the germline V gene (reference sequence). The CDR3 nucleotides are TGTGCCAGCGGCTTAGGCCCCCAGCATTTT. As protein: CASGLGPQHF.

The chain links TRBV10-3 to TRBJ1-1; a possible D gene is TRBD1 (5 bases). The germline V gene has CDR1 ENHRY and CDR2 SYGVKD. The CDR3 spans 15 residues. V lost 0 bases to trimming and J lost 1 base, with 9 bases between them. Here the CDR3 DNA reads TGTGCCATCAGTGAGTCGAGGGGTACGAACACTGAAGCTTTCTTT. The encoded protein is CAISESRGTNTEAFF.

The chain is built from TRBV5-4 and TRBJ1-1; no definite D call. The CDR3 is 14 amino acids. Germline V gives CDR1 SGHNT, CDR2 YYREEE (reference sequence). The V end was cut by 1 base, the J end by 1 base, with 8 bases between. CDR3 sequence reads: CASSLSGRNTEAFF. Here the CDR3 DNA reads TGTGCCAGCAGCTTGTCAGGACGGAACACTGAAGCTTTCTTT.

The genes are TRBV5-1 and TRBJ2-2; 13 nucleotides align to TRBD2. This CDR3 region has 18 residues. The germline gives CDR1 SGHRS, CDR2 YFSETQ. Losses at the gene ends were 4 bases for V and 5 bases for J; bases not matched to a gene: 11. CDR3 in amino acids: CASSEWGLAGSSTGELFF. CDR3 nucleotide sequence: TGCGCCAGCAGCGAATGGGGACTAGCGGGGAGTAGTACCGGGGAGCTGTTTTTT.

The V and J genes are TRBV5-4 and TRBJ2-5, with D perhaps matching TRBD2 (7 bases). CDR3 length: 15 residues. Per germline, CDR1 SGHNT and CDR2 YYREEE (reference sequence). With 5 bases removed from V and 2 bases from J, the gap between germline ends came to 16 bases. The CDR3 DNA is TGTGCCAGCAGTTGGGGGGGCGCCCGGCAAGAGACCCAGTACTTC. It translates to CASSWGGARQETQYF.

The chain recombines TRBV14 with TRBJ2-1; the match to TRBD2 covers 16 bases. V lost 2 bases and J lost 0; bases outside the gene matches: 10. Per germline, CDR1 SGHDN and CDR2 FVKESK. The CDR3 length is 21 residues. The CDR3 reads CASSQLLGTSGRAVSYNEQFF. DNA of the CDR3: TGTGCCAGCAGCCAACTTCTCGGGACTAGCGGGAGGGCGGTCTCCTACAATGAGCAGTTCTTC.

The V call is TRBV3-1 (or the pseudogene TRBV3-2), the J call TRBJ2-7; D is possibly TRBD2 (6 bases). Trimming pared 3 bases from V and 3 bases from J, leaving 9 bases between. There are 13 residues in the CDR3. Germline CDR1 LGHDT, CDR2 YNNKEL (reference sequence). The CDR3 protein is CASSHGTHYEQYF. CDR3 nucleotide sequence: TGTGCCAGCAGCCACGGGACTCACTACGAGCAGTACTTC.

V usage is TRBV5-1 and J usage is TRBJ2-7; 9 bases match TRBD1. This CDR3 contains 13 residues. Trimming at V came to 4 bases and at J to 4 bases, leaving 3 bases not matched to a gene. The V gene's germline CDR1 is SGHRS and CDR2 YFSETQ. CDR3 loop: CASSRDRVYEQYF. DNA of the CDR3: TGCGCCAGCAGCCGGGACAGGGTTTACGAGCAGTACTTC.

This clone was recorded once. Here the CDR3 reads CSVEVPRVGPEAFF. The CDR3 nucleotides are TGCAGCGTTGAAGTACCTAGGGTTGGGCCTGAAGCTTTCTTT. The gene calls are TRBV29-1 and TRBJ1-1; no definite D call. The V and J ends lost 1 base and 6 bases respectively, with 15 bases between them. The CDR3 runs to 14 residues. Germline CDR1 is SQVTM and CDR2 is ANQGSEA.

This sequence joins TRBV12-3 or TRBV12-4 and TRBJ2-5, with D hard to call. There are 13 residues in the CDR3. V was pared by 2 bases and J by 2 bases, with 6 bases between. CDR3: CASSLRLQETQYF. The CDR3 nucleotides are TGTGCCAGCAGTTTAAGGCTACAAGAGACCCAGTACTTC.

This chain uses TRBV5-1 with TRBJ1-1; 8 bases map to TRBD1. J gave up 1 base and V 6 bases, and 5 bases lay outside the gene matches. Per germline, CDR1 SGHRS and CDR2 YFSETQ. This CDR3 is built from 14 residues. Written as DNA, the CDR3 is TGCGCCAGCAACTTAGGGACAGGGAACACTGAAGCTTTCTTT. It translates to CASNLGTGNTEAFF. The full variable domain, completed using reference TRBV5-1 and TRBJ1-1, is KAGVTQTPRYLIKTRGQQVTLSCSPISGHRSVSWYQQTPGQGLQFLFEYFSETQRNKGNFPGRFSGRQFSNSRSEMNVSTLELGDSALYLCASNLGTGNTEAFFGQGTRLTVV.

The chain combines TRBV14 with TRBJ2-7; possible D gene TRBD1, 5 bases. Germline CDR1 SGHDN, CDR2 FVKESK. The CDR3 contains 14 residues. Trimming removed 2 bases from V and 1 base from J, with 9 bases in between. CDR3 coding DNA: TGTGCCAGCAGCCAAAGGGGCAGGTCCTACGAGCAGTACTTC. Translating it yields CASSQRGRSYEQYF.

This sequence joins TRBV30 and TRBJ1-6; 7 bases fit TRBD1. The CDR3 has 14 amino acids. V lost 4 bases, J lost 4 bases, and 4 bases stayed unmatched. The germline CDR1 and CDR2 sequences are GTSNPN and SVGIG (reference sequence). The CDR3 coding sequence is TGTGCCTGGATCCCGGGACAGTATAATTCACCCCTCCACTTT. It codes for CAWIPGQYNSPLHF.

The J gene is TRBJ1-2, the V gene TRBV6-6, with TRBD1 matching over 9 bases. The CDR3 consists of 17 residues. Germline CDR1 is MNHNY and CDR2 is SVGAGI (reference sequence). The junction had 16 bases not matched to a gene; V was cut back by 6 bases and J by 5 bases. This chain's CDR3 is CASSRPGQGRLSYGYTF. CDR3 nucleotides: TGTGCCAGCAGCCGACCGGGACAGGGACGCCTTTCTTATGGCTACACCTTC.

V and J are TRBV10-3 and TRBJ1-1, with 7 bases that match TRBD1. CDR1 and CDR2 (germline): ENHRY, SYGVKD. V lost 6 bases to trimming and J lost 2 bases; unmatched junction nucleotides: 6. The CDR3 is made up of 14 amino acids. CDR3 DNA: TGTGCCATCAGCGCAGGGGGAGTTAACACTGAAGCTTTCTTT. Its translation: CAISAGGVNTEAFF.

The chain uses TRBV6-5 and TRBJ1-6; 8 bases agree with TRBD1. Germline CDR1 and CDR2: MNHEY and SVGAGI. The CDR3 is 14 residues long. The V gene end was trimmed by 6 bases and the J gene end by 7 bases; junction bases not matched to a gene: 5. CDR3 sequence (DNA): TGTGCCAGCAGGGGGGGGACAGGAAATTCACCCCTCCACTTT. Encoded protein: CASRGGTGNSPLHF.

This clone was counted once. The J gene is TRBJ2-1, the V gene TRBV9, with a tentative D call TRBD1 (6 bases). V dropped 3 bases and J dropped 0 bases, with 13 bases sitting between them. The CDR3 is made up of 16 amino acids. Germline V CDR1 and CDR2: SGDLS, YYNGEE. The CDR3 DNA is TGTGCCAGCAGCGAGAGGGGGTTGAGCTCCTACAATGAGCAGTTCTTC. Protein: CASSERGLSSYNEQFF.

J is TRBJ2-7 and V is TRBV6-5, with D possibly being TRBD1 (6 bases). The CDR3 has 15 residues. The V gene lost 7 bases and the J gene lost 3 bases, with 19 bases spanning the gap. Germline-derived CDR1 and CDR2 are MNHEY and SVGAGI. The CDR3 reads CASNPRQVSGYEQYF. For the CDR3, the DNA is TGTGCCAGCAATCCAAGACAGGTCTCAGGCTACGAGCAGTACTTC.

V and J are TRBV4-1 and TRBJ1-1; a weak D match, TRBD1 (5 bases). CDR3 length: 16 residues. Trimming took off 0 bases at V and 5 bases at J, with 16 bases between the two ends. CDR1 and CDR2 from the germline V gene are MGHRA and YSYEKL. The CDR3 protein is CASSQDRAGPLTEAFF. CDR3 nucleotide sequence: TGCGCCAGCAGCCAAGATAGGGCAGGGCCCTTGACTGAAGCTTTCTTT.

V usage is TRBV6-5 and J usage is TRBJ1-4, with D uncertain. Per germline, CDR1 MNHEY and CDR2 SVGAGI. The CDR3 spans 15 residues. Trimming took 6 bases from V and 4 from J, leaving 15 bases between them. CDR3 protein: CASSRGWTDNEKLFF. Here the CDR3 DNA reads TGTGCCAGCAGCCGAGGTTGGACCGATAATGAAAAACTGTTTTTT.

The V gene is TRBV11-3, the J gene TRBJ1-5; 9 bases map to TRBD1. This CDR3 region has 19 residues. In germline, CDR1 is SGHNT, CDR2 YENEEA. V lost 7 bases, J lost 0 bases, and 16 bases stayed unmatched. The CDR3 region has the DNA TGTGCCAGCACCAAGGGAGGGACAGGGCAAATGTATAGCAATCAGCCCCAGCATTTT. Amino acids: CASTKGGTGQMYSNQPQHF.

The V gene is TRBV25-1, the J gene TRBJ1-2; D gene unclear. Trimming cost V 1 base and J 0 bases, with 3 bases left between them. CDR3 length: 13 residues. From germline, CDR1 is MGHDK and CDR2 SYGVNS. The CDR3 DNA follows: TGTGCCAGCAGTGAATGGCCTAACTATGGCTACACCTTC. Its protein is CASSEWPNYGYTF.

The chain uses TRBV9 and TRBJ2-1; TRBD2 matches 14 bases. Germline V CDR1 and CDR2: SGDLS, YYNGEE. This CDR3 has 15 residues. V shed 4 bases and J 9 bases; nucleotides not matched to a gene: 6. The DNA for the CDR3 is TGTGCCAGCAGCAAGACTAGCGGGAGGGAGGCTGAGCAGTTCTTC. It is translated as CASSKTSGREAEQFF.